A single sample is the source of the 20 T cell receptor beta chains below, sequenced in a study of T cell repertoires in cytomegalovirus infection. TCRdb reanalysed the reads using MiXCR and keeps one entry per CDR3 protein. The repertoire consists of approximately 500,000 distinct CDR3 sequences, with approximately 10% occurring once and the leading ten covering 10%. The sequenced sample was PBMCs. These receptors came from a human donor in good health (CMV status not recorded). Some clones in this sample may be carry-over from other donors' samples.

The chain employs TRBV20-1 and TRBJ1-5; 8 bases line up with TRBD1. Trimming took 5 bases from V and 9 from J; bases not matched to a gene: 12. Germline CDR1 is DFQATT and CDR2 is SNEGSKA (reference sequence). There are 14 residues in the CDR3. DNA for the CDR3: TGCAGTGCTTGGACAGGGAAAAAATTTCGGCCCCAGCATTTT. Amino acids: CSAWTGKKFRPQHF.

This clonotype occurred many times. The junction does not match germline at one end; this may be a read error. Here the CDR3 reads CASSPRGGPETQYF. The CDR3 coding sequence is TGTGCCAGCTCCCCACGGGGGGGGCCAGAGACCCAGTACTTC. This chain joins TRBV18 and TRBJ2-5; 8 bases align to TRBD2. This CDR3 has 14 residues. Germline CDR1 reads KGHSH; CDR2 reads LQKENI.

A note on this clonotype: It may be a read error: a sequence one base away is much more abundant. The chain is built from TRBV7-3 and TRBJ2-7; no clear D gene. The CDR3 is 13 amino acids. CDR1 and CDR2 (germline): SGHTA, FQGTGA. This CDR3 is CATSLGVTYEQYF. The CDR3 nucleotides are TGTGCCACCAGCTTAGGTGTGACCTACGAGCAGTACTTC.

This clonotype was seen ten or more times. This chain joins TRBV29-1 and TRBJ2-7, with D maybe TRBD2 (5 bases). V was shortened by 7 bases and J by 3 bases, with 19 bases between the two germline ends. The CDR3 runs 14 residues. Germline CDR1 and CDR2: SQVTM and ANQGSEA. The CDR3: CSGSKEGVGYEQYF. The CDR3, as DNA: TGCAGCGGTTCTAAAGAGGGAGTCGGCTACGAGCAGTACTTC.

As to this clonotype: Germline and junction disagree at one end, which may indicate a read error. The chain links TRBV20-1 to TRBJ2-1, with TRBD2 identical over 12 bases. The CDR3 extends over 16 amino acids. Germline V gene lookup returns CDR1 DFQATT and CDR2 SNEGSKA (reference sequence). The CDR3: CSLGTSGRVGRNEHFF. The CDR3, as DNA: TGCAGTCTCGGGACTAGCGGGCGAGTAGGTAGGAATGAGCATTTCTTC.

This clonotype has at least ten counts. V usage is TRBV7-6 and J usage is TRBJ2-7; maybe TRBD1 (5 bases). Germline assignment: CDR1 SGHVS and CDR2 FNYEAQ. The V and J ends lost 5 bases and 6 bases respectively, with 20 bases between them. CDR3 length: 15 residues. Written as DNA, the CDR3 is TGTGCCAGCAGCCCTCTTTTTCAGGGATCGGGCGAGCAGTACTTC. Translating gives CASSPLFQGSGEQYF.

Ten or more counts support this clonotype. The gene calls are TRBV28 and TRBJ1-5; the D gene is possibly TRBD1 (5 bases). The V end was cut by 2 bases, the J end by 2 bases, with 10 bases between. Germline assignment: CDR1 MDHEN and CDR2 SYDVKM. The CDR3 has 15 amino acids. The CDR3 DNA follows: TGTGCCAGCAGTTTAAAGGGGTTTGGCAATCAGCCCCAGCATTTT. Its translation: CASSLKGFGNQPQHF.

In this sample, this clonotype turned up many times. Here the CDR3 reads CASSQVLATADTQYF. The CDR3, as DNA: TGTGCCAGCAGTCAGGTACTAGCGACAGCAGATACGCAGTATTTT. The chain is built from TRBV7-9 and TRBJ2-3; the match to TRBD2 covers 7 bases. Germline V lookup: CDR1 SEHNR, CDR2 FQNEAQ (reference sequence). This CDR3 is 15 amino acids long. Trimming at V came to 6 bases and at J to 4 bases, leaving 10 bases not matched to a gene.

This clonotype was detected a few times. The CDR3 nucleotides read TGTGCCAGCAGTTTATTAGGGACAGTGAGCACTGAAGCTTTCTTT. Its translation: CASSLLGTVSTEAFF. The V call is TRBV27, the J call TRBJ1-1, with 7 bases identical to TRBD1. This CDR3 is built from 15 residues. Germline CDR1 reads MNHEY; CDR2 reads SMNVEV (reference sequence). Unmatched junction bases numbered 6, after V lost 1 base and J lost 4 bases.

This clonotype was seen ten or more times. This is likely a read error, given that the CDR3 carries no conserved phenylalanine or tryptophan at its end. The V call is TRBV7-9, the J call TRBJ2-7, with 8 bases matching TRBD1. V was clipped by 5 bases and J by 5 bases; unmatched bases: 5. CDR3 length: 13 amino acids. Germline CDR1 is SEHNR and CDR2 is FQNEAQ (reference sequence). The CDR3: CASSPSDRDEQYL. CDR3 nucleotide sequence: TGTGCCAGCAGCCCCTCGGACAGGGACGAGCAGTACCTC.

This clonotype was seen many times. The CDR3 protein is CASSPNVDNFETYEQYF. The CDR3 bases are TGTGCCAGCAGCCCCAACGTAGACAACTTTGAAACCTACGAGCAGTACTTC. V is TRBV7-9 and J is TRBJ2-7; D not certain. This CDR3 spans 17 amino acids. Germline values: CDR1 SEHNR, CDR2 FQNEAQ (reference sequence). V was pared by 5 bases and J by 2 bases, with 22 bases between.

The DNA of the CDR3 is TGTGCCAGCAGCGGACTAGCGGGAGGAGTTTACGAGCAGTACTTC. It translates to CASSGLAGGVYEQYF. The genes are TRBV5-4 and TRBJ2-7; the match to TRBD2 covers 14 bases. The CDR3 totals 15 residues. Unmatched junction bases numbered 4, after V lost 4 bases and J lost 4 bases. Germline V gene data show CDR1 as SGHNT and CDR2 as YYREEE (reference sequence).

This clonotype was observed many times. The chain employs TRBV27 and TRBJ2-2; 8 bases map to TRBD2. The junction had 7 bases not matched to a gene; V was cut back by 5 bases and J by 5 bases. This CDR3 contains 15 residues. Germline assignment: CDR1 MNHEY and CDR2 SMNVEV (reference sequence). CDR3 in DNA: TGTGCCAGCAGTCCCCCGCGGGAGGTGACCGGGGAGCTGTTTTTT. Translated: CASSPPREVTGELFF.

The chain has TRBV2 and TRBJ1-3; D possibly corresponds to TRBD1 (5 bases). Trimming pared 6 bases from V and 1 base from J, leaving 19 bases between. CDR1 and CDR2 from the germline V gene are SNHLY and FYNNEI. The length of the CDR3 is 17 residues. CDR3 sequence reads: CASSVEALTASGNTIYF. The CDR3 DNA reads TGTGCCAGCAGCGTTGAGGCTTTGACAGCTTCTGGAAACACCATATATTTT.

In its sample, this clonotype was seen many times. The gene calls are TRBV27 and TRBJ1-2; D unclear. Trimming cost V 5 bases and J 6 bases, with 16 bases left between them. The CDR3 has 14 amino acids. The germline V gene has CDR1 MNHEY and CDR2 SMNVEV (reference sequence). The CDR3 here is CASSKTAARDGYTF. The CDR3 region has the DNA TGTGCCAGCAGTAAAACAGCCGCTAGGGATGGCTACACCTTC.

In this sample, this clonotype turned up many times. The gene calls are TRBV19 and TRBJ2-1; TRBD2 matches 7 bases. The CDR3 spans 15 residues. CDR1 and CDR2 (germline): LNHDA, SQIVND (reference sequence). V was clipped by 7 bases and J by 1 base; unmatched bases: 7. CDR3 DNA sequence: TGTGCCAGTACCCGCGGGGGATTATCCTACAATGAGCAGTTCTTC. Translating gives CASTRGGLSYNEQFF.

The CDR3 loop reads CASMRGSSAEQYF. The CDR3 bases are TGTGCCAGCATGAGGGGATCGTCGGCCGAGCAGTACTTC. This sequence joins TRBV2 and TRBJ2-7; D assignment may be TRBD1 or TRBD2 (5 bases each). Per the germline V gene, CDR1 is SNHLY and CDR2 is FYNNEI. Trimming stripped 7 bases from V and 6 bases from J, with 16 bases between. The CDR3 sequence is 13 residues long.

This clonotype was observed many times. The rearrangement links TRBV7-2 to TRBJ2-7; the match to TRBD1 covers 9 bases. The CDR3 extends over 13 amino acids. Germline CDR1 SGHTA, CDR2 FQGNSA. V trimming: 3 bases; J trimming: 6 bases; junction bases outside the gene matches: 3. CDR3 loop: CASSFGTGSEQYF. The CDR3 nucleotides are TGTGCCAGCAGCTTTGGGACAGGGTCCGAGCAGTACTTC.

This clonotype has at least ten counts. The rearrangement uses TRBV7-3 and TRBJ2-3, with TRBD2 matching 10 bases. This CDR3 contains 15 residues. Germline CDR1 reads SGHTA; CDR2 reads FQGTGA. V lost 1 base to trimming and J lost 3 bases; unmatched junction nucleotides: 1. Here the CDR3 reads CASSLMTSGTDTQYF. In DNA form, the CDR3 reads TGTGCCAGCAGCTTAATGACTAGCGGGACAGATACGCAGTATTTT.

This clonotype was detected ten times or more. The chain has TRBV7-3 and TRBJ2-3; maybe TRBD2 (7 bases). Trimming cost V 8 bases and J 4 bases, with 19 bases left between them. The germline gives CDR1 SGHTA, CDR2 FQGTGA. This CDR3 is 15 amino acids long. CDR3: CASSRGAGVADTQYF. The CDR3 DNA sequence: TGTGCCAGCTCTAGGGGGGCGGGAGTCGCAGATACGCAGTATTTT.